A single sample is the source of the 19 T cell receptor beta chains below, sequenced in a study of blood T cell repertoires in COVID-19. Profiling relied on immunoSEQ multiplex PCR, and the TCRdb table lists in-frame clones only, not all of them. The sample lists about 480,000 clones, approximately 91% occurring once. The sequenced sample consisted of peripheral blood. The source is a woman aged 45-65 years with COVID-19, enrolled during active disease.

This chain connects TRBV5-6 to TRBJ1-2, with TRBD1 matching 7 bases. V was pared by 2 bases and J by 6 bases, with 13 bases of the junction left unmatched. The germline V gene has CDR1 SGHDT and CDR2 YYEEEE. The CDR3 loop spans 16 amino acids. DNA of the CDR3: TGTGCCAGCAGCTTCCCTAGAGGGGGCGCAATGGATGGCTACACCTTC. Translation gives CASSFPRGGAMDGYTF.

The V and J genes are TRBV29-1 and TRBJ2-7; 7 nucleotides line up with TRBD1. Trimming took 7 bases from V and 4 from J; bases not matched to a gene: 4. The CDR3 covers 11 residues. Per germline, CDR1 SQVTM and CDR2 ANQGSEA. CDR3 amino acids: CSGDRAYEQYF. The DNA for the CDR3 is TGCAGCGGTGACAGGGCTTACGAGCAGTACTTC.

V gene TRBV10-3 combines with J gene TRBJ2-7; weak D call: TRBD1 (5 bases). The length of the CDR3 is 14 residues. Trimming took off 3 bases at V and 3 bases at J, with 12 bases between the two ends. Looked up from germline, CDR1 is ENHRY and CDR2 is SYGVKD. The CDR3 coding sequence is TGTGCCATCAGTGATGGTGGCAGGGACTACGAGCAGTACTTC. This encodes CAISDGGRDYEQYF.

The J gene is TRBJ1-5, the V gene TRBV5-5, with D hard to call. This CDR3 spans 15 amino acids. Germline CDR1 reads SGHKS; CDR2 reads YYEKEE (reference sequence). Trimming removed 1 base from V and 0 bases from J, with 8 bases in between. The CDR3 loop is CASSLREYSNQPQHF. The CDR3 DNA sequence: TGTGCCAGCAGCTTGCGAGAATATAGCAATCAGCCCCAGCATTTT.

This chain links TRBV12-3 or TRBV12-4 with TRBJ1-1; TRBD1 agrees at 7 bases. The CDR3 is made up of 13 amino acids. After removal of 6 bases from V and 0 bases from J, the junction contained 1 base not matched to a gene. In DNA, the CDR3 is TGTGCCAGCAGCGGGACAGTGAACACTGAAGCTTTCTTT. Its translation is CASSGTVNTEAFF.

The CDR3 DNA sequence: TGTGCCAGCAGTTTAAGCCCCTCCGGGAATTATGGCTACACCTTC. The encoded protein is CASSLSPSGNYGYTF. V is TRBV27 and J is TRBJ1-2; D remains ambiguous. The CDR3 is 15 residues long. V was clipped by 2 bases and J by 5 bases, with 15 bases between them. Germline CDR1 and CDR2: MNHEY and SMNVEV (reference sequence).

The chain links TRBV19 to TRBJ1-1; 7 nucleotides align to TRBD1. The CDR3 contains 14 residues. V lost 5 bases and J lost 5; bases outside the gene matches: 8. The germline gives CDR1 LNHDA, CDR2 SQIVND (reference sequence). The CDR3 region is CASSAPGQKTEAFF. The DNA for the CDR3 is TGTGCCAGTAGTGCGCCGGGACAGAAGACTGAAGCTTTCTTT. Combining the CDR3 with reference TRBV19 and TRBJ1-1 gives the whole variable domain DGGITQSPKYLFRKEGQNVTLSCEQNLNHDAMYWYRQDPGQGLRLIYYSQIVNDFQKGDIAEGYSVSREKKESFPLTVTSAQKNPTAFYLCASSAPGQKTEAFFGQGTRLTVV.

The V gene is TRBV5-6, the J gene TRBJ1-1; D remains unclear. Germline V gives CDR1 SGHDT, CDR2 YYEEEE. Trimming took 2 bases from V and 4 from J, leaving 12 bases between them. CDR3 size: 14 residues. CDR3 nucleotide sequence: TGTGCCAGCAGCTTAGACGGGATGAGCACTGAAGCTTTCTTT. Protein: CASSLDGMSTEAFF. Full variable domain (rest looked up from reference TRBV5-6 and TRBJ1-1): DAGVTQSPTHLIKTRGQQVTLRCSPKSGHDTVSWYQQALGQGPQFIFQYYEEEERQRGNFPDRFSGHQFPNYSSELNVNALLLGDSALYLCASSLDGMSTEAFFGQGTRLTVV.

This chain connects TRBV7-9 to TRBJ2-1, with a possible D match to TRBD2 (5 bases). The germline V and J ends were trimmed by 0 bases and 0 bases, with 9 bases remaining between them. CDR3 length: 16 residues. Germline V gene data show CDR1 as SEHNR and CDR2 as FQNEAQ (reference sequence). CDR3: CASSLANRGSYNEQFF. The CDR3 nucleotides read TGTGCCAGCAGCTTAGCGAACCGGGGCTCCTACAATGAGCAGTTCTTC.

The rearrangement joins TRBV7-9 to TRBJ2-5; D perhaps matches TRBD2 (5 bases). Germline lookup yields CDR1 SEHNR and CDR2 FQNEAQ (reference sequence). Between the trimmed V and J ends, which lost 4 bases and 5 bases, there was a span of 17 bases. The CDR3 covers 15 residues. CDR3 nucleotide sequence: TGTGCCAGCAGCTCATATCGGCTCCGCGGGGAGACCCAGTACTTC. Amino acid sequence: CASSSYRLRGETQYF.

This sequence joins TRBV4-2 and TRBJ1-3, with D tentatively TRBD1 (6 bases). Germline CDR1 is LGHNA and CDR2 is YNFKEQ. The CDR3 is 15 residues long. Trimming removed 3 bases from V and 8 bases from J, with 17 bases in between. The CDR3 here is CASSQARTDSDTIYF. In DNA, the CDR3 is TGTGCCAGCAGCCAGGCCAGGACAGACTCGGACACCATATATTTT.

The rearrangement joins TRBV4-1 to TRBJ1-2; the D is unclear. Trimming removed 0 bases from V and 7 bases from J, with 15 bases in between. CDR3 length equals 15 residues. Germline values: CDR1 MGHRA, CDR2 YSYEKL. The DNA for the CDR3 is TGCGCCAGCAGCCAAGAGGGTCCGGAGGTCAGTGGCTACACCTTC. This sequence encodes CASSQEGPEVSGYTF.

CDR3 DNA sequence: TGTGCCAGCAGTGAATGGCGGCGAGGGGCTTTCTTT. Its translation is CASSEWRRGAFF. The chain employs TRBV6-1 and TRBJ1-1; D is ambiguous. Trimming shortened V by 2 bases and J by 11 bases, and 12 bases separated the two germline ends. CDR1 is MNHNS, CDR2 SASEGT, per germline. The CDR3 extends over 12 amino acids.

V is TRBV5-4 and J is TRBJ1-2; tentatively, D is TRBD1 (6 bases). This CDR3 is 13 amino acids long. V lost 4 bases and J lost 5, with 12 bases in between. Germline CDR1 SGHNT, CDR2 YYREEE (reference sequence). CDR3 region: CASSPDGQYGYTF. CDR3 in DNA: TGTGCCAGCAGCCCTGACGGACAGTATGGCTACACCTTC.

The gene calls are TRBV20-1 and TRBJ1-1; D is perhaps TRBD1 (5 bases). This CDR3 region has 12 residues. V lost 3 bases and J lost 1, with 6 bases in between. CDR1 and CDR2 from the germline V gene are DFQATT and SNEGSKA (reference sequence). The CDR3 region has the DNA TGCAGTGCTAGTCAGGGGAACACTGAAGCTTTCTTT. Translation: CSASQGNTEAFF.

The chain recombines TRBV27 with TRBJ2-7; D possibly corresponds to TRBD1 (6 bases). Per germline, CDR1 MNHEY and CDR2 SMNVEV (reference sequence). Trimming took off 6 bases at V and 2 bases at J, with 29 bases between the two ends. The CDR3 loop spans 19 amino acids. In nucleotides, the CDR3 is TGTGCCAGCAGCAATAGACGAGGACAGTTTAGGGCTGGGACCTACGAGCAGTACTTC. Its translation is CASSNRRGQFRAGTYEQYF.

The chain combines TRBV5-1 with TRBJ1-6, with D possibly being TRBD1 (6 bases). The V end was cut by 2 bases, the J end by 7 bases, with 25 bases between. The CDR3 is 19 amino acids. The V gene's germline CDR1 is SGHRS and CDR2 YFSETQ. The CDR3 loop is CASSFGSRGKGTINSPLHF. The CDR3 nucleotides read TGCGCCAGCAGCTTCGGGTCCAGGGGTAAGGGTACGATAAATTCACCCCTCCACTTT.

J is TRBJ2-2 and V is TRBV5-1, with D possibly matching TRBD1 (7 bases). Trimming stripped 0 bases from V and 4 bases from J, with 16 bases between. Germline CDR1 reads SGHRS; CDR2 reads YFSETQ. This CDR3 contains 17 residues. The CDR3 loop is CASSLGAGTAPTGELFF. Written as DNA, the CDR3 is TGCGCCAGCAGCTTGGGGGCGGGGACAGCCCCCACCGGGGAGCTGTTTTTT. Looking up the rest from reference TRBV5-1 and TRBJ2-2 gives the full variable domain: KAGVTQTPRYLIKTRGQQVTLSCSPISGHRSVSWYQQTPGQGLQFLFEYFSETQRNKGNFPGRFSGRQFSNSRSEMNVSTLELGDSALYLCASSLGAGTAPTGELFFGEGSRLTVL.

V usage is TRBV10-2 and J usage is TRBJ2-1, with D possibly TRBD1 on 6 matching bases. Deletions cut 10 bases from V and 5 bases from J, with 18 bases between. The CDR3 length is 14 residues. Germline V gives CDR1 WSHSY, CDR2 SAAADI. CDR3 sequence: CATYLPPGDNEQFF. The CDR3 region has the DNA TGCGCCACCTACCTCCCCCCAGGGGACAATGAGCAGTTCTTC.